The sequence of this TCR beta chain was determined in a study of shared clonotypes between healthy human individuals. CDR3 length equals 15 residues. Trimming took off 3 bases at V and 1 base at J, with 11 bases between the two ends. Germline values: CDR1 LNHDA, CDR2 SQIVND (reference sequence). Positively selected for CCR7, the CD45RO-negative cells used as naive CD8 cells excluded terminally differentiated effector memory CD45RA+ cells. TCRdb's copy holds only in-frame clones and misses some; the assay was immunoSEQ multiplex PCR. The repertoire holds about 700,000 clones, with about 90% as singletons.

The specimen was naive CD8+ T cells sorted from blood. The receptor was isolated from a man younger than 45 in good health. The J gene is TRBJ2-3, the V gene TRBV19, with D perhaps given as TRBD1 or TRBD2 (6 bases each). CDR3 sequence reads: CASSIGGGRTDTQYF. CDR3 nucleotide sequence: TGTGCCAGTAGTATCGGGGGCGGCCGCACAGATACGCAGTATTTT.